A selection of T cell receptor beta chains follows, all from one sample in a study of beta chain features in type 1 diabetes. TCRdb's table, derived via immunoSEQ multiplex PCR, lists solely in-frame clones and lacks some. The table has about 53,000 clones, just under 65% seen once. The sequencing input was stem cell memory CD4+ T cells from blood. The receptors were sampled from a woman in her twenties or thirties with type 1 diabetes. Both conserved end residues are part of each CDR3. Fields, in order: CDR3 protein, CDR3 DNA, clone size, D gene, V gene, J gene. A D gene is named only where the DNA matches it firmly. Some rows mark clone size as missing; the rest say once, few, many or name a class of expanded clone.

CASSKVGAGWLSGELFF	TGTGCCAGCAGCAAAGTAGGGGCAGGGTGGTTATCCGGGGAGCTGTTTTTT	-	-	TRBV21-1	TRBJ2-2
CASSRTSGERGQFF	TGTGCCAGCAGTAGGACTAGCGGGGAGAGAGGGCAGTTCTTC	-	TRBD2	TRBV27	TRBJ2-1
CASSPDSGENPYNEQFF	TGTGCCAGCAGCCCAGACTCGGGGGAAAACCCCTACAATGAGCAGTTCTTC	-	-	TRBV5-4	TRBJ2-1
CASSSEEAGGSGEQFF	TGTGCCAGTAGTTCGGAGGAAGCGGGAGGTTCCGGTGAGCAGTTCTTC	-	TRBD2	TRBV19	TRBJ2-1
CASSGGVGTEAFF	TGCGCCAGCAGCGGGGGGGTTGGCACTGAAGCTTTCTTT	-	-	TRBV5-1	TRBJ1-1
CASSPRPSGREEQYF	TGCGCCAGCAGCCCTCGTCCTAGCGGGAGGGAAGAGCAGTACTTC	-	TRBD2	TRBV5-1	TRBJ2-7
CASTLETKGTDTQYF	TGTGCCAGCACTCTCGAAACCAAGGGGACAGATACGCAGTATTTT	-	-	TRBV6-6	TRBJ2-3
CASSVRGAGGELFF	TGTGCCAGCAGCGTACGGGGGGCCGGCGGGGAGCTGTTTTTT	-	-	TRBV9	TRBJ2-2
CASSERLVVETQYF	TGCGCCAGCAGCGAACGACTAGTTGTCGAGACCCAGTACTTC	few	-	TRBV4-1	TRBJ2-5
CASNPGSGSTYEQYF	TGTGCCAGCAACCCGGGTAGCGGGAGTACCTACGAGCAGTACTTC	-	TRBD2	TRBV6-1	TRBJ2-7
CASRFLAEPTGELFF	TGCGCCAGCAGATTCCTAGCGGAGCCCACCGGGGAGCTGTTTTTT	-	TRBD2	TRBV5-1	TRBJ2-2
CASSLAVGEGYEQYF	TGTGCCAGCAGCTTGGCCGTTGGGGAGGGCTACGAGCAGTACTTC	few	TRBD2	TRBV5-4	TRBJ2-7
CASSRPGLQNEKLFF	TGTGCCAGCAGCCGGCCGGGACTGCAGAACGAAAAACTGTTTTTT	-	-	TRBV28	TRBJ1-4
CASSLRPHRNTEAFF	TGTGCCAGCAGCTTACGCCCACACCGGAACACTGAAGCTTTCTTT	-	-	TRBV7-9	TRBJ1-1
CSFWGQLNTEAFF	TGCAGCTTTTGGGGACAGCTGAACACTGAAGCTTTCTTT	-	TRBD1	TRBV29-1	TRBJ1-1
CASSLVRGNEQFF	TGTGCCAGCAGCTTGGTCAGGGGGAATGAGCAGTTCTTC	-	TRBD1	TRBV5-4	TRBJ2-1
CSVVRRGADTQYF	TGCAGCGTTGTTCGCAGGGGGGCAGATACGCAGTATTTT	-	-	TRBV29-1	TRBJ2-3
CSVRLAEEGAQETQYF	TGCAGCGTTCGACTAGCGGAGGAGGGAGCCCAAGAGACCCAGTACTTC	-	TRBD2	TRBV29-1	TRBJ2-5
CASSLAEQETQYF	TGTGCCAGCAGCTTAGCCGAGCAAGAGACCCAGTACTTC	-	-	TRBV7-9	TRBJ2-5
CASSLRRLNTEAFF	TGTGCCAGCAGCTTGAGGCGGCTGAACACTGAAGCTTTCTTT	-	-	TRBV5-5	TRBJ1-1
CASSLGGARLPYGYTF	TGTGCCAGCAGCTTAGGTGGGGCTAGGCTCCCCTATGGCTACACCTTC	-	-	TRBV7-2	TRBJ1-2
CASSLKGQGTGGYTF	TGTGCCAGCAGTTTAAAAGGACAGGGTACCGGTGGCTACACCTTC	-	TRBD1	TRBV27	TRBJ1-2
CASSPPTGSGANVLTF	TGCGCCAGCAGTCCCCCGACGGGCTCTGGGGCCAACGTCCTGACTTTC	-	-	TRBV5-1	TRBJ2-6
CASSLLGRKNIQYF	TGTGCCAGCAGCTTACTTGGGCGCAAAAACATTCAGTACTTC	-	-	TRBV11-3	TRBJ2-4
CASSIIRNSGEQFF	TGTGCCAGTAGTATTATCCGGAACTCGGGTGAGCAGTTCTTC	-	-	TRBV19	TRBJ2-1
CASRTGAPEQFF	TGTGCCAGCAGAACAGGGGCGCCTGAGCAGTTCTTC	-	TRBD1	TRBV2	TRBJ2-1
CASSKVGQPQHF	TGTGCCAGCTCGAAGGTCGGGCAGCCCCAGCATTTT	few	-	TRBV28	TRBJ1-5
CASSSQQGNEQYF	TGTGCCAGCAGCTCTCAACAGGGGAACGAGCAGTACTTC	-	TRBD1	TRBV7-2	TRBJ2-7
CASSPSGRGRPTLNEQFF	TGTGCCAGCTCCCCTAGCGGGAGGGGCCGCCCCACCCTCAATGAGCAGTTCTTC	few	TRBD2	TRBV18	TRBJ2-1
CASSPTPSRREGYTF	TGTGCCAGCTCACCAACTCCCTCGAGGAGAGAGGGCTACACCTTC	-	-	TRBV18	TRBJ1-2
CASSLVPGETEAFF	TGTGCCAGCAGCTTAGTTCCAGGGGAGACTGAAGCTTTCTTT	-	-	TRBV7-2	TRBJ1-1
CASSPQQGSTEAFF	TGTGCCAGCTCACCGCAACAGGGATCCACTGAAGCTTTCTTT	few	-	TRBV18	TRBJ1-1
CASSAQREEAFF	TGTGCCAGCTCAGCACAGAGAGAAGAAGCTTTCTTT	-	-	TRBV18	TRBJ1-1
CASSSNGQGRYGYTF	TGTGCCAGCAGCTCTAACGGACAGGGGCGCTATGGCTACACCTTC	-	TRBD1	TRBV7-3	TRBJ1-2
CASSLGTGFSGANVLTF	TGTGCCAGCAGCTTAGGGACAGGGTTCTCTGGGGCCAACGTCCTGACTTTC	-	TRBD1	TRBV7-9	TRBJ2-6
CASSRGILTDTQYF	TGTGCCAGCAGTCGAGGGATCCTCACAGATACGCAGTATTTT	-	-	TRBV27	TRBJ2-3
CASSIAEAKNIQYF	TGTGCCAGTAGTATCGCGGAAGCCAAAAACATTCAGTACTTC	few	-	TRBV19	TRBJ2-4
CTGRLAGYEQYF	TGTACCGGCAGACTAGCGGGATACGAGCAGTACTTC	-	TRBD2	TRBV2	TRBJ2-7
CASSYPGQGTDTQYF	TGTGCCAGCAGTTACCCGGGACAGGGTACAGATACGCAGTATTTT	few	TRBD1	TRBV6-5	TRBJ2-3
CASSLQGNLIRNEQFF	TGTGCCAGCAGCCTACAGGGAAATCTTATTAGGAATGAGCAGTTCTTC	-	-	TRBV5-4	TRBJ2-1
CASRRLAGSNEQFF	TGTGCCAGCAGACGGCTAGCGGGATCCAATGAGCAGTTCTTC	-	TRBD2	TRBV11-2	TRBJ2-1
CASSQVLAGSNEQFF	TGCGCCAGCAGCCAAGTACTAGCGGGGAGCAATGAGCAGTTCTTC	-	TRBD2	TRBV5-1	TRBJ2-1
CASSAYQETQYF	TGTGCCAGCTCAGCGTACCAAGAGACCCAGTACTTC	-	-	TRBV18	TRBJ2-5
CASSHGRGADGELFF	TGTGCCAGCAGTCATGGCAGGGGCGCAGACGGGGAGCTGTTTTTT	-	-	TRBV4-2	TRBJ2-2
CASSLSQIYNEQFF	TGTGCCAGCAGCTTAAGTCAGATTTACAATGAGCAGTTCTTC	-	-	TRBV7-2	TRBJ2-1